The 11 T cell receptor beta chains given below trace back to one sample, sequenced in a study of blood T cell repertoires in COVID-19 (dated by TCRdb to the early 2020s). The method behind the library was the immunoSEQ multiplex PCR assay. The table was pulled from immuneACCESS by TCRdb, which kept in-frame rearrangements only. Such tables lose some clones; where checked, under half of the loss comes from unresolved V genes, and the rest has no known cause. The sample table holds roughly 90,000 clones, of which about 80% were seen once. The ten most abundant clones make up 10% of the sample. The sequenced material came from peripheral blood. The receptors were sampled from a woman aged 70-85 years with acute or convalescent COVID-19.

The chain has TRBV7-2 and TRBJ2-3, with D possibly TRBD2 on 5 matching bases. V was cut by 5 bases and J by 0 bases, with 12 bases left in between. This CDR3 is 15 amino acids long. From germline, CDR1 is SGHTA and CDR2 FQGNSA. The CDR3 loop reads CASSKGGGSTDTQYF. In nucleotides, the CDR3 is TGTGCCAGCAGCAAGGGCGGCGGGAGCACAGATACGCAGTATTTT.

This clone was observed once. The chain carries TRBV19 and TRBJ2-6; D remains ambiguous. The CDR3 has 15 amino acids. Trimming took off 10 bases at V and 0 bases at J, with 13 bases between the two ends. Germline assignment: CDR1 LNHDA and CDR2 SQIVND (reference sequence). The chain's CDR3 is CATAYPISGANVLTF. CDR3 coding DNA: TGTGCCACCGCGTATCCCATCTCTGGGGCCAACGTCCTGACTTTC.

The chain uses TRBV12-5 and TRBJ2-2, with 8 bases that match TRBD2. This CDR3 is built from 15 residues. Germline V gene sequence: CDR1 LGHNT, CDR2 FRNRAP. Trimming removed 7 bases from V and 4 bases from J; junction bases left unmatched: 8. The CDR3 coding sequence is TGTGCTAGTGCACCGGGGGGGCCAGTCACCGGGGAGCTGTTTTTT. Its protein product is CASAPGGPVTGELFF.

The CDR3 reads CASSSAGARQPQHF. CDR3 DNA sequence: TGTGCCAGCAGCTCCGCGGGGGCACGGCAGCCCCAGCATTTT. V gene TRBV28 combines with J gene TRBJ1-5, with D possibly being TRBD1 (6 bases). This CDR3 has 14 residues. Trimming stripped 6 bases from V and 7 bases from J, with 16 bases between. Germline values: CDR1 MDHEN, CDR2 SYDVKM.

This chain uses TRBV4-2 with TRBJ1-4; weak D call: TRBD1 (6 bases). V gave up 3 bases and J gave up 3 bases, with 17 bases separating them. The CDR3 covers 17 residues. The germline gives CDR1 LGHNA, CDR2 YNFKEQ. The CDR3 reads CASSQNTGSLANEKLFF. In DNA, the CDR3 is TGTGCCAGCAGCCAGAATACAGGGTCGTTAGCTAATGAAAAACTGTTTTTT.

The gene calls are TRBV7-2 and TRBJ1-2; maybe TRBD1 (6 bases). The CDR3 covers 14 residues. The V gene's germline CDR1 is SGHTA and CDR2 FQGNSA. V lost 1 base and J lost 8, with 14 bases in between. The CDR3 region has the DNA TGTGCCAGCAGCTTAGATTTGGGGGCCAGGGGCTACACCTTC. Translated: CASSLDLGARGYTF.

The V and J genes are TRBV7-8 and TRBJ2-2; no definite D call. The germline CDR1 and CDR2 sequences are SGHVS and FQNEAQ. V shed 5 bases and J shed 6 bases, with 19 bases lying between them. The CDR3 is made up of 16 amino acids. The CDR3 region has the DNA TGTGCCAGCAGCCAGAACCGCTTTATCGAGTCCGGGGAGCTGTTTTTT. This translates into CASSQNRFIESGELFF. The complete variable domain, with remaining parts taken from reference TRBV7-8 and TRBJ2-2, reads GAGVSQSPRYKVAKRGQDVALRCDPISGHVSLFWYQQALGQGPEFLTYFQNEAQLDKSGLPSDRFFAERPEGSVSTLKIQRTQQEDSAVYLCASSQNRFIESGELFFGEGSRLTVL.

The chain joins TRBV7-7 to TRBJ2-1; D perhaps matches TRBD2 (7 bases). Germline CDR1 SSHAT, CDR2 FNYEAQ (reference sequence). With 1 base removed from V and 8 bases from J, the gap between germline ends came to 15 bases. The CDR3 has 15 amino acids. DNA of the CDR3: TGTGCCAGCAGCTTAGGCGGGGGCCCCTCCCATGAGCAGTTCTTC. Protein product: CASSLGGGPSHEQFF. The entire variable domain, with the rest obtained from reference TRBV7-7 and TRBJ2-1, is as follows: GAGVSQSPRYKVTKRGQDVTLRCDPISSHATLYWYQQALGQGPEFLTYFNYEAQPDKSGLPSDRFSAERPEGSISTLTIQRTEQRDSAMYRCASSLGGGPSHEQFFGPGTRLTVL.

This clone was recorded only once. The CDR3 DNA follows: TGCGCCAGCAGCTTGAAAGGACAGGGGAGCGGGGAGCTGTTTTTT. Residues: CASSLKGQGSGELFF. The V gene is TRBV5-1, the J gene TRBJ2-2; 9 bases fit TRBD1. V gave up 1 base and J gave up 7 bases; unmatched junction bases: 5. The CDR3 consists of 15 residues. The V gene's germline CDR1 is SGHRS and CDR2 YFSETQ.

The chain has TRBV7-9 and TRBJ1-5, with 11 bases lining up with TRBD1. CDR3 size: 14 residues. The V segment lost 5 bases and the J segment 7 bases; nucleotides outside the gene matches: 4. CDR1 is SEHNR and CDR2 is FQNEAQ in the germline V gene (reference sequence). The CDR3 DNA follows: TGTGCCAGCAGCATGGGACAGGGGGAACAGCCCCAGCATTTT. Its protein is CASSMGQGEQPQHF.

J is TRBJ1-5 and V is TRBV2, with unresolved D. Trimming took off 2 bases at V and 7 bases at J, with 12 bases between the two ends. The V gene's germline CDR1 is SNHLY and CDR2 FYNNEI. The CDR3 runs to 14 residues. Here the CDR3 DNA reads TGTGCCAGCAGTGAATACCGTTTAGCCCAGCCCCAGCATTTT. Protein product: CASSEYRLAQPQHF.